The sequence of this T cell receptor (beta chain) was determined in a study of OX40 agonist ivuxolimab in advanced cancers. The wider study: Those enrolled were 82.7% male, with a mean age of roughly 60 years and ages from roughly 20 to 85. General study points: Part of the nonresponder group also had normalized T-cell clonal expansion that was low. Compared with others, partial responders at 0.1-3.0 mg/kg displayed clonal expansion among the lowest.

Worth noting for this clone: The antigen remains undetermined.

The data were produced by immunoSEQ multiplex PCR, yet TCRdb's version contains in-frame clones alone and is incomplete. The sample lists over 40,000 clones, 80% occurring once. The source is an adult with an advanced solid tumor such as melanoma, head and neck, liver or kidney cancer. Sequences were derived from CD4+ or CD8+ T cells sorted from blood, sampled in a trial of the OX40 agonist ivuxolimab.

The CDR3 bases are TGTGCCAGCAGCTTAGGGCAGGGAAAAGATTCACCCCTCCACTTT. Encoded protein: CASSLGQGKDSPLHF. This chain uses TRBV7-2 with TRBJ1-6; possibly TRBD1 for D (5 bases). The CDR3 has 15 amino acids. CDR1 and CDR2 from the germline V gene are SGHTA and FQGNSA. With 1 base removed from V and 8 bases from J, the gap between germline ends came to 12 bases.